A single sample is the source of the 30 T cell receptor beta chains below, sequenced in a study of OX40 agonist ivuxolimab in advanced cancers. TCRdb keeps only in-frame clones here, not all; method: immunoSEQ multiplex PCR. The sample has tens of thousands of clones; 88% are singletons. This specimen was CD4+ or CD8+ T cells sorted from blood, taken in a trial of the OX40 agonist ivuxolimab. The receptors derive from an adult with an advanced solid tumor such as melanoma, head and neck, liver or kidney cancer.

The V call is TRBV7-2, the J call TRBJ2-3; 8 bases map to TRBD2. This CDR3 region has 16 residues. CDR1 SGHTA and CDR2 FQGNSA come from the germline V gene. The junction had 3 bases not matched to a gene; V was cut back by 0 bases and J by 1 base. The CDR3 protein is CASSLASGEGTDTQYF. For the CDR3, the DNA is TGTGCCAGCAGCTTAGCTAGCGGGGAGGGCACAGATACGCAGTATTTT. Filled out from reference TRBV7-2 and TRBJ2-3, the complete variable domain reads GAGVSQSPSNKVTEKGKDVELRCDPISGHTALYWYRQSLGQGLEFLIYFQGNSAPDKSGLPSDRFSAERTGGSVSTLTIQRTQQEDSAVYLCASSLASGEGTDTQYFGPGTRLTVL.

This clone was seen a handful of times. The chain recombines TRBV6-4 with TRBJ2-2; D might be TRBD1 (6 bases). Trimming took 5 bases from V and 0 from J, leaving 10 bases between them. In germline, CDR1 is MRHNA, CDR2 SNTAGT. The CDR3 loop spans 15 amino acids. CDR3: CASSPQGPNTGELFF. Written as DNA, the CDR3 is TGTGCCAGCAGTCCTCAGGGGCCGAACACCGGGGAGCTGTTTTTT.

This sequence joins TRBV19 and TRBJ2-5; 7 positions match TRBD1. With the DNA end fitting TRBJ2-7 better, the J assignment may be wrong. CDR3 length: 14 amino acids. Germline CDR1 reads LNHDA; CDR2 reads SQIVND (reference sequence). CDR3 loop: CASSTGTVAYEQYF. The CDR3 bases are TGTGCCAGTAGTACCGGGACAGTCGCTTACGAGCAGTACTTC.

This chain connects TRBV7-3 to TRBJ2-1; tentatively, D is TRBD1 or TRBD2 (7 bases each). There are 13 residues in the CDR3. Germline-derived CDR1 and CDR2 are SGHTA and FQGTGA. The V end lost 4 bases, the J end lost 9 bases, and 13 bases lay between the germline ends. The CDR3 nucleotides are TGTGCCAGCAGCTCAGGGGGAGGGGTTGAGCAGTTCTTC. Translation: CASSSGGGVEQFF.

The rearrangement uses TRBV6-5 and TRBJ2-7; the match to TRBD1 covers 10 bases. V trimming: 5 bases; J trimming: 4 bases; junction bases outside the gene matches: 5. CDR1 is MNHEY and CDR2 is SVGAGI in the germline V gene. The CDR3 runs to 14 residues. Written as DNA, the CDR3 is TGTGCCAGCAGTCCGGACAGGGGGGGATACGAGCAGTACTTC. Protein: CASSPDRGGYEQYF.

The chain combines TRBV7-8 with TRBJ2-2, with D possibly TRBD1 on 6 matching bases. CDR1 SGHVS and CDR2 FQNEAQ come from the germline V gene. The CDR3 loop spans 15 amino acids. Trimming left V 2 bases short and J 6 bases short, with 13 bases between. CDR3 in amino acids: CASSLHRVFAGELFF. CDR3 bases: TGTGCCAGCAGCTTACACAGGGTTTTCGCCGGGGAGCTGTTTTTT.

This chain joins TRBV10-3 and TRBJ1-5, with D hard to call. CDR1 and CDR2 (germline): ENHRY, SYGVKD. Trimming stripped 6 bases from V and 5 bases from J, with 17 bases between. The CDR3 totals 15 residues. The CDR3 DNA follows: TGTGCCATCAGCGACTTGGGGAGGGAGGATCAGCCCCAGCATTTT. It specifies CAISDLGREDQPQHF.

The chain recombines TRBV2 with TRBJ1-2; D gene uncertain. CDR3 size: 13 residues. Trimming pared 7 bases from V and 8 bases from J, leaving 17 bases between. Germline loops: CDR1 SNHLY, CDR2 FYNNEI. The CDR3 DNA follows: TGTGCCAGCATACCCGGGGAAGAAGGGGGCTACACCTTC. Translation: CASIPGEEGGYTF.

V and J are TRBV19 and TRBJ2-2; TRBD1 is a possible D gene (6 bases). The ends were cut back, 10 bases at V and 6 bases at J, with 18 bases in the middle. Per germline, CDR1 LNHDA and CDR2 SQIVND (reference sequence). The CDR3 sequence is 14 residues long. The CDR3 sequence: CATRRAGDPGELFF. The DNA for the CDR3 is TGTGCCACTAGAAGGGCAGGGGACCCCGGGGAGCTGTTTTTT.

The chain employs TRBV7-3 and TRBJ2-5; 10 bases are shared with TRBD1. V shed 4 bases and J 5 bases; nucleotides not matched to a gene: 10. Germline CDR1 and CDR2: SGHTA and FQGTGA. The CDR3 covers 16 residues. The CDR3 DNA reads TGTGCCAGCAGCTCGAAGGGGACAGGGGCCCAGGAGACCCAGTACTTC. Protein: CASSSKGTGAQETQYF.

This clone was counted between two and nine times. The J gene is TRBJ2-7, the V gene TRBV11-1, with 9 bases matching TRBD2. This CDR3 contains 15 residues. Germline V lookup: CDR1 SGHAT, CDR2 FQDESV (reference sequence). With V trimmed by 1 base and J by 2 bases, 3 bases remained unmatched. The CDR3 region is CASSLGASGAYEQYF. CDR3 nucleotide sequence: TGTGCCAGCAGCTTAGGCGCTAGCGGGGCCTACGAGCAGTACTTC.

V usage is TRBV25-1 and J usage is TRBJ2-7; D might be TRBD1 (5 bases). Per the germline V gene, CDR1 is MGHDK and CDR2 is SYGVNS. Trimming pared 2 bases from V and 3 bases from J, leaving 8 bases between. The CDR3 runs to 13 residues. In nucleotides, the CDR3 is TGTGCCAGCAGTGAAAGGGGAATCTACGAGCAGTACTTC. Its protein is CASSERGIYEQYF.

V usage is TRBV6-1 and J usage is TRBJ1-2, with TRBD1 identical over 7 bases. J gave up 3 bases and V 2 bases, and 6 bases lay outside the gene matches. This CDR3 region has 15 residues. Germline V gene data show CDR1 as MNHNS and CDR2 as SASEGT. The CDR3 loop reads CASSEILGQHYGYTF. The CDR3 DNA follows: TGTGCCAGCAGTGAAATCTTGGGACAGCACTATGGCTACACCTTC.

The chain links TRBV7-9 to TRBJ1-2; D gene unclear. The germline CDR1 and CDR2 sequences are SEHNR and FQNEAQ (reference sequence). The CDR3 loop spans 12 amino acids. The ends were cut back, 5 bases at V and 4 bases at J, with 8 bases in the middle. CDR3 in DNA: TGTGCCAGCAGCCATCTTAGCTATGGCTACACCTTC. Amino acid sequence: CASSHLSYGYTF.

V is TRBV27 and J is TRBJ1-3; D not certain. V was trimmed by 1 base and J by 0 bases, leaving 10 bases between them. Germline V lookup: CDR1 MNHEY, CDR2 SMNVEV (reference sequence). The CDR3 length is 16 residues. CDR3 protein: CASSLYPDLSGNTIYF. CDR3 sequence (DNA): TGTGCCAGCAGTTTATACCCCGATCTCTCTGGAAACACCATATATTTT.

This chain uses TRBV15 with TRBJ2-3; TRBD1 matches at 8 bases. Trimming removed 8 bases from V and 2 bases from J; junction bases left unmatched: 6. Per germline, CDR1 LNHNV and CDR2 YYDKDF (reference sequence). The CDR3 has 14 residues. CDR3 bases: TGTGCCACCCGTCCAGGGGGCGCCACAGATACGCAGTATTTT. It is translated as CATRPGGATDTQYF.

J is TRBJ1-1 and V is TRBV27; tentative D call: TRBD1 (5 bases). Germline V CDR1 and CDR2: MNHEY, SMNVEV (reference sequence). This CDR3 comprises 13 residues. Trimming took 2 bases from V and 1 from J, leaving 5 bases between them. The CDR3: CASSLRGNTEAFF. As DNA, the CDR3 is TGTGCCAGCAGTTTAAGGGGGAACACTGAAGCTTTCTTT.

The gene calls are TRBV18 and TRBJ2-7; TRBD2 might be the D (7 bases). In germline, CDR1 is KGHSH, CDR2 LQKENI. Trimming removed 3 bases at V and 2 bases at J, with 17 bases between. The CDR3 loop spans 16 amino acids. Here the CDR3 reads CASSPGGGGGAYEQYF. As DNA, the CDR3 is TGTGCCAGCTCACCCGGCGGGGGCGGGGGAGCCTACGAGCAGTACTTC. Full variable domain (rest looked up from reference TRBV18 and TRBJ2-7): NAGVMQNPRHLVRRRGQEARLRCSPMKGHSHVYWYRQLPEEGLKFMVYLQKENIIDESGMPKERFSAEFPKEGPSILRIQQVVRGDSAAYFCASSPGGGGGAYEQYFGPGTRLTVT.

This chain connects TRBV7-8 to TRBJ2-5; 8 positions agree with TRBD1. The CDR3 contains 19 residues. The germline gives CDR1 SGHVS, CDR2 FQNEAQ. Trimming removed 6 bases from V and 2 bases from J; junction bases left unmatched: 20. The CDR3 loop reads CASRRRRDSQGASQETQYF. CDR3 sequence (DNA): TGTGCCAGCAGGCGCCGCCGGGACTCTCAGGGGGCCAGTCAAGAGACCCAGTACTTC.

The chain carries TRBV6-5 and TRBJ1-3; D might be TRBD1 (5 bases). V was pared by 6 bases and J by 0 bases, with 12 bases between. The CDR3 runs 15 residues. Germline values: CDR1 MNHEY, CDR2 SVGAGI. CDR3 sequence: CASRGELSSGNTIYF. CDR3 bases: TGTGCCAGCAGGGGGGAGCTAAGCTCTGGAAACACCATATATTTT.

The chain recombines TRBV9 with TRBJ2-1; a weak D match, TRBD1 (5 bases). Germline-derived CDR1 and CDR2 are SGDLS and YYNGEE. This CDR3 has 15 amino acids. V shed 2 bases and J shed 2 bases, with 11 bases lying between them. CDR3 bases: TGTGCCAGCAGCGTTAGACAGAACACCTACAATGAGCAGTTCTTC. Protein product: CASSVRQNTYNEQFF.

This chain links TRBV10-3 with TRBJ2-3; unclear D gene. Deletions cut 2 bases from V and 1 base from J, with 16 bases between. Germline assignment: CDR1 ENHRY and CDR2 SYGVKD. The CDR3 contains 17 residues. The CDR3 loop is CAISEGEGITGTDTQYF. CDR3 coding DNA: TGTGCCATCAGTGAGGGGGAAGGGATAACGGGCACAGATACGCAGTATTTT.

This sequence joins TRBV20-1 and TRBJ1-2, with D possibly matching TRBD1 (5 bases). This CDR3 is built from 11 residues. Trimming left V 6 bases short and J 4 bases short, with 9 bases between. The germline V gene has CDR1 DFQATT and CDR2 SNEGSKA (reference sequence). The CDR3 DNA reads as TGCAGTGCCCAGGGTGGCTATGGCTACACCTTC. This translates into CSAQGGYGYTF.

The table lists this clone with a count of one. The chain carries TRBV29-1 and TRBJ1-1; D gene unclear. The germline V gene has CDR1 SQVTM and CDR2 ANQGSEA. V lost 0 bases to trimming and J lost 7 bases, with 9 bases between them. The CDR3 has 12 residues. The CDR3 DNA follows: TGCAGCGTTGAAGACTTACGCTTTGAAGCTTTCTTT. Translated, it gives CSVEDLRFEAFF.

A note on this clone: Mismatch with germline at one junction end may stem from a read error. This rearrangement joins TRBV19 to TRBJ1-6, with D uncertain. The CDR3 consists of 15 residues. In germline, CDR1 is LNHDA, CDR2 SQIVND (reference sequence). The CDR3 spells CASSGSQGLNSSLHF. The CDR3 DNA reads as TGTGCCAGTAGTGGCAGCCAAGGCCTTAATTCATCCCTCCACTTT.

This chain links TRBV7-9 with TRBJ2-7; D not certain. From germline, CDR1 is SEHNR and CDR2 FQNEAQ (reference sequence). There are 12 residues in the CDR3. The V and J ends lost 5 bases and 9 bases respectively, with 14 bases between them. CDR3: CASSPGPLAQYF. In nucleotides, the CDR3 is TGTGCCAGCAGCCCCGGCCCATTAGCGCAGTACTTC.

CDR3 DNA: TGCGCCAGCCGCCCCGGGTACCAAGAGACCCAGTACTTC. As protein: CASRPGYQETQYF. V gene TRBV23-1 combines with J gene TRBJ2-5; D not certain. TRBV23-1 is filed as an ORF, its function uncertain. V was pared by 8 bases and J by 0 bases, with 10 bases between. This CDR3 comprises 13 residues.

The chain combines TRBV11-3 with TRBJ2-5, with 7 bases identical to TRBD2. This CDR3 comprises 14 residues. V was pared by 0 bases and J by 5 bases, with 3 bases of the junction left unmatched. Germline assignment: CDR1 SGHNT and CDR2 YENEEA. The CDR3: CASSLDGGSETQYF. The CDR3 nucleotides read TGTGCCAGCAGCTTAGACGGCGGGAGTGAGACCCAGTACTTC.

The chain links TRBV19 to TRBJ2-3; D unclear. Trimming cost V 7 bases and J 0 bases, with 8 bases left between them. The CDR3 runs to 13 residues. Germline CDR1 is LNHDA and CDR2 is SQIVND (reference sequence). The CDR3: CASNLMSTDTQYF. In nucleotides, the CDR3 is TGTGCCAGTAACCTAATGAGCACAGATACGCAGTATTTT.

This clone was observed a single time. The chain employs TRBV6-5 and TRBJ2-7; 9 bases map to TRBD1. The CDR3 length is 14 residues. Germline V gene data show CDR1 as MNHEY and CDR2 as SVGAGI. With V trimmed by 4 bases and J by 6 bases, 7 bases remained unmatched. The CDR3 loop is CASSSQDRGAEQYF. Here the CDR3 DNA reads TGTGCCAGCAGTTCTCAGGACAGGGGAGCCGAGCAGTACTTC.